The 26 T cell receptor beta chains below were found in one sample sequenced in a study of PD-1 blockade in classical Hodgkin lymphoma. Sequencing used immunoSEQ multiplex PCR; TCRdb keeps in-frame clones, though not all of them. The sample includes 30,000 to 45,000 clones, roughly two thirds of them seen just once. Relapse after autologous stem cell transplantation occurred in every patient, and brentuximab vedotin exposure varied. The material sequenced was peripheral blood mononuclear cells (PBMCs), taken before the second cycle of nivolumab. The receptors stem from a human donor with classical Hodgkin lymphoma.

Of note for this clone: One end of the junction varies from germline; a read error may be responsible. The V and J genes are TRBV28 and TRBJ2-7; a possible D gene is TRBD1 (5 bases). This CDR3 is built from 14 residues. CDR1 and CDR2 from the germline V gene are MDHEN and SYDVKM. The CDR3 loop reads CPKIRTRESYEQYF. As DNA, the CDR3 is TGCCCTAAAATTCGGACAAGAGAATCCTACGAGCAGTACTTC. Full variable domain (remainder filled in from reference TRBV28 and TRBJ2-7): DVKVTQSSRYLVKRTGEKVFLECVQDMDHENMFWYRQDPGLGLRLIYFSYDVKMKEKGDIPEGYSVSREKKERFSLILESASTNQTSMYLCPKIRTRESYEQYFGPGTRLTVT.

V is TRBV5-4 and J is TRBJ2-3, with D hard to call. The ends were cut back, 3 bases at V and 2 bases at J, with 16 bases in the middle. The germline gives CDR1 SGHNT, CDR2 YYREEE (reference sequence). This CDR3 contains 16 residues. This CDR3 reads CASSSGLMDLTDTQYF. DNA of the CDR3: TGTGCCAGCAGCTCCGGGCTCATGGACCTCACAGATACGCAGTATTTT.

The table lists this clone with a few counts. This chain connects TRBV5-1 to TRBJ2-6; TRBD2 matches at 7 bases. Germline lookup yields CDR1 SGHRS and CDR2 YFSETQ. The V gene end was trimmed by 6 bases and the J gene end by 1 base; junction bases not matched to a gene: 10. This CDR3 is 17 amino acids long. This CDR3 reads CASNDREAGSGANVLTF. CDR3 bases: TGCGCCAGCAACGACAGAGAAGCGGGGTCTGGGGCCAACGTCCTGACTTTC.

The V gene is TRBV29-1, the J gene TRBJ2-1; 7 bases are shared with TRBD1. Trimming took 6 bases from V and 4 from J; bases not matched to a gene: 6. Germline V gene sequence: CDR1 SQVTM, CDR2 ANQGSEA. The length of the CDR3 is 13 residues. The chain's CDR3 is CSVSRDSYNEQFF. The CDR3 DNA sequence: TGCAGCGTGTCCCGGGACAGTTACAATGAGCAGTTCTTC.

For the CDR3, the DNA is TGTGCCAGTAGTATGTTAAGACAGGGAGGGGAGCAGTACTTC. It is translated as CASSMLRQGGEQYF. This sequence joins TRBV19 and TRBJ2-7, with D perhaps matching TRBD1 or TRBD2 (7 bases each). V gave up 3 bases and J gave up 7 bases, with 16 bases separating them. This CDR3 contains 14 residues. Germline lookup yields CDR1 LNHDA and CDR2 SQIVND (reference sequence).

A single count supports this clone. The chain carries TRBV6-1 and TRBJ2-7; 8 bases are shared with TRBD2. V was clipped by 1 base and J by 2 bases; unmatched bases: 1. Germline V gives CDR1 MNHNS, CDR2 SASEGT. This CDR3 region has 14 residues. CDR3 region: CASSEVAGTYEQYF. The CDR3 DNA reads TGTGCCAGCAGTGAAGTAGCGGGGACCTACGAGCAGTACTTC.

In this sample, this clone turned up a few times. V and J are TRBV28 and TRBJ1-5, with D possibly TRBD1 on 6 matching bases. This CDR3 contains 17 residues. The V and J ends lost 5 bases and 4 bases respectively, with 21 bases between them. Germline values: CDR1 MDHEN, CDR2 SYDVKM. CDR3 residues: CASSPLGGQGKNQPQHF. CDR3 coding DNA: TGTGCCAGCAGTCCCCTGGGGGGTCAGGGGAAAAATCAGCCCCAGCATTTT.

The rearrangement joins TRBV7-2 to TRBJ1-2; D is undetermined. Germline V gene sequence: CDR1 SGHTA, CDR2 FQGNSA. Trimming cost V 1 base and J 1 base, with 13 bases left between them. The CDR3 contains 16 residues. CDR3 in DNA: TGTGCCAGCAGCTTAGTTCCCCGGAACAGTAACTATGGCTACACCTTC. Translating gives CASSLVPRNSNYGYTF.

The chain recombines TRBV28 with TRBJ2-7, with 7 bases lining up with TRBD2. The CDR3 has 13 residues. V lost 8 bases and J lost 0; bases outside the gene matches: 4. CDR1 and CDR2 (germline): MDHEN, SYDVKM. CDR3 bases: TGTGCCAGCCTGGGGACTATCTCCTACGAGCAGTACTTC. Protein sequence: CASLGTISYEQYF.

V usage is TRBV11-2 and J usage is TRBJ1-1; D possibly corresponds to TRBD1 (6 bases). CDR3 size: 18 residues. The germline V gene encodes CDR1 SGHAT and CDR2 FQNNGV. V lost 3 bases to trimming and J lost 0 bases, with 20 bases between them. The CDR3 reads CASSFTGSRNYMNTEAFF. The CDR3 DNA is TGTGCCAGCAGCTTTACAGGGTCCAGAAATTACATGAACACTGAAGCTTTCTTT.

The CDR3 spells CSVGGSGGSQPQHF. The CDR3 DNA reads as TGCAGCGTTGGTGGTTCAGGAGGCAGTCAGCCCCAGCATTTT. The rearrangement links TRBV29-1 to TRBJ1-5; D not certain. Germline assignment: CDR1 SQVTM and CDR2 ANQGSEA. The CDR3 is 14 amino acids. Trimming removed 4 bases at V and 6 bases at J, with 16 bases between.

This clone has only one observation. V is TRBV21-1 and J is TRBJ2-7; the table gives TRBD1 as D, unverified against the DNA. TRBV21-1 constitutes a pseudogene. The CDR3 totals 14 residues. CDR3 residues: CASSKWDRVSEQYF. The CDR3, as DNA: TGTGCCAGCAGCAAATGGGACAGGGTCTCCGAGCAGTACTTC.

CDR3 amino acids: CASSLAGYETQYF. DNA for the CDR3: TGTGCCAGCAGCTTAGCGGGGTACGAGACCCAGTACTTC. The genes are TRBV11-2 and TRBJ2-5; a weak D match, TRBD2 (5 bases). The CDR3 covers 13 residues. Trimming cost V 1 base and J 5 bases, with 8 bases left between them. The germline gives CDR1 SGHAT, CDR2 FQNNGV. The variable domain in full, completed from reference TRBV11-2 and TRBJ2-5, reads EAGVAQSPRYKIIEKRQSVAFWCNPISGHATLYWYQQILGQGPKLLIQFQNNGVVDDSQLPKDRFSAERLKGVDSTLKIQPAKLEDSAVYLCASSLAGYETQYFGPGTRLLVL.

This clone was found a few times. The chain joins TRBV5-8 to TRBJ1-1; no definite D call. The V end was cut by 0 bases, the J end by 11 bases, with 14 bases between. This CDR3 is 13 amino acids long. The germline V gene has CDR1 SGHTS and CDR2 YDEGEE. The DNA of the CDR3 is TGTGCCAGCAGCTTGGGTGGCGCCCTTAGGGCTTTCTTT. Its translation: CASSLGGALRAFF.

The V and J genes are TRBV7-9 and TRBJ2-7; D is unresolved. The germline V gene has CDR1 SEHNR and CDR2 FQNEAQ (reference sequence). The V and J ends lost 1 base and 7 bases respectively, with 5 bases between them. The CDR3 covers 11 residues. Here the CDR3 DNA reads TGTGCCAGCAGCTTAGTAGCAGAGCAGTACTTC. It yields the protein CASSLVAEQYF.

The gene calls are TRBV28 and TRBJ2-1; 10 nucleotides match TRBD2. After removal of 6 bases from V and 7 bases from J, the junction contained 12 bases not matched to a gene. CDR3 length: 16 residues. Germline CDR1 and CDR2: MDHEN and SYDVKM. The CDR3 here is CASSPLAGVSRNEQFF. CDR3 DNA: TGTGCCAGCAGCCCCCTAGCGGGAGTATCAAGAAATGAGCAGTTCTTC.

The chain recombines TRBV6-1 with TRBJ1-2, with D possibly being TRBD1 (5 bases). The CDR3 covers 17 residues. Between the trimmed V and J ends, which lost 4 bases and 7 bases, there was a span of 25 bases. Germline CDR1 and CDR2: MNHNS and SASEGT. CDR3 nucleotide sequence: TGTGCCAGCAGTGGGGGACGATTTCTTAAGATCTGGGGTGGCTACACCTTC. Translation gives CASSGGRFLKIWGGYTF.

The CDR3 sequence: CASSPTGGGRTGELFF. The CDR3 DNA sequence: TGTGCCAGCAGCCCTACAGGGGGCGGTCGGACCGGGGAGCTGTTTTTT. V is TRBV6-4 and J is TRBJ2-2; 9 bases match TRBD1. The CDR3 spans 16 residues. V lost 6 bases and J lost 5; bases outside the gene matches: 10. Germline CDR1 MRHNA, CDR2 SNTAGT.

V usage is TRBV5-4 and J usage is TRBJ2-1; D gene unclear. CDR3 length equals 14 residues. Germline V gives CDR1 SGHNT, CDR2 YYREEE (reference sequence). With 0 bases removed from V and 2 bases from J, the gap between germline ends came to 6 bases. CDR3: CASSLVGPYNEQFF. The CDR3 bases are TGTGCCAGCAGCTTGGTGGGCCCCTACAATGAGCAGTTCTTC.

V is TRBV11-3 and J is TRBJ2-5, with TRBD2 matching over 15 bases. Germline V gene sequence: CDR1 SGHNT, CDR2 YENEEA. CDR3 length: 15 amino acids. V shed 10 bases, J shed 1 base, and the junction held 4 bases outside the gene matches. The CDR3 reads CAIGTSGGPQETQYF. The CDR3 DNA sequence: TGTGCCATCGGGACTAGCGGGGGGCCCCAAGAGACCCAGTACTTC.

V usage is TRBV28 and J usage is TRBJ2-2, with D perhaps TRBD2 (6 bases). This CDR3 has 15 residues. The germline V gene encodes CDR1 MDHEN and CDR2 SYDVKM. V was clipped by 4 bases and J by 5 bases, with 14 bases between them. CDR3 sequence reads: CASSSRREVTGELFF. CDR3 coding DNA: TGTGCCAGCAGTTCTCGGAGGGAAGTAACCGGGGAGCTGTTTTTT.

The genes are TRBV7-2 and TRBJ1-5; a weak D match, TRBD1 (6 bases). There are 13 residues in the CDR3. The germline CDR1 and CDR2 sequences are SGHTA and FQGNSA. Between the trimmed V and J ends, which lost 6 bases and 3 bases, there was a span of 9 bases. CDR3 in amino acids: CASRQGLNQPQHF. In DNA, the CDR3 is TGTGCCAGCAGACAGGGTCTCAATCAGCCCCAGCATTTT.

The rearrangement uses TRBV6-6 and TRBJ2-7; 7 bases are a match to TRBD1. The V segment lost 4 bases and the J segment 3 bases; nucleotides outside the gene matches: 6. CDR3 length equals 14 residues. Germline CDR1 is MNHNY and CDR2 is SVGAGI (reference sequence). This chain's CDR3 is CASSSDRSNYEQYF. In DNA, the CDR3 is TGTGCCAGCAGTTCGGACAGGTCCAACTACGAGCAGTACTTC.

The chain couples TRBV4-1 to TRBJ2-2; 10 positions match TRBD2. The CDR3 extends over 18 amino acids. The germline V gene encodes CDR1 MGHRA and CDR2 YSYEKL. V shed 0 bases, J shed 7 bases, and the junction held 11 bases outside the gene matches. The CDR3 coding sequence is TGCGCCAGCAGCCAAGATCCCAGCGGGAGGGCGTCCGGCGGGGAGCTGTTTTTT. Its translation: CASSQDPSGRASGGELFF.

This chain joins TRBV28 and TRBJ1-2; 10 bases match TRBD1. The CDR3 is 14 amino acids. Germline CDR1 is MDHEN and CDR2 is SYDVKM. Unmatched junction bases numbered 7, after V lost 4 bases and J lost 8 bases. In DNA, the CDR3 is TGTGCCAGCAGTTCAGGACAGGGGGAGGGCGGCTACACCTTC. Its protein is CASSSGQGEGGYTF.

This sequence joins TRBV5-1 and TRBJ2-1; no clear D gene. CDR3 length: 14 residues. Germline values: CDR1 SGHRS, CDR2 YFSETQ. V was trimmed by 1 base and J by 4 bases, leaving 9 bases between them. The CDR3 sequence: CASSLPEKYNEQFF. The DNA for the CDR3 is TGCGCCAGCAGCTTGCCCGAAAAGTACAATGAGCAGTTCTTC.